This paragraph reports one T cell receptor beta chain. Trimming left V 3 bases short and J 2 bases short, with 11 bases between. The CDR3 consists of 16 residues. Looked up from germline, CDR1 is SGHTA and CDR2 is FQGTGA. This record comes from a study of T cells in tuberculosis. Only in-frame clones appear in the TCRdb table, and some are missing; sequencing was by immunoSEQ multiplex PCR. The repertoire holds tens of thousands of clones, with almost 95% as singletons. Sequenced material: PBMCs. The clonotype comes from a donor under 30 with latent tuberculosis or without tuberculosis infection. Some clones in this sample may be carry-over from other donors' samples. The chain is built from TRBV7-3 and TRBJ2-6; tentatively, D is TRBD1 (5 bases). CDR3 in amino acids: CASSFSGLTGANVLTF. DNA of the CDR3: TGTGCCAGCAGCTTCTCAGGGTTGACTGGGGCCAACGTCCTGACTTTC. The variable domain in full, with the rest retrieved from reference TRBV7-3 and TRBJ2-6, is GAGVSQTPSNKVTEKGKYVELRCDPISGHTALYWYRQSLGQGPEFLIYFQGTGAADDSGLPNDRFFAVRPEGSVSTLKIQRTERGDSAVYLCASSFSGLTGANVLTFGAGSRLTVL.